Reported below is one T cell receptor (beta chain). Its antigen is unidentified. The germline CDR1 and CDR2 sequences are SGHDT and YYEEEE. This CDR3 is 11 amino acids long. This entry is derived from a study of monozygotic twins with inflammatory bowel disease. Study results and limitations: Diversity of TCRbeta measured by inverse Simpson was lower in IBD patients than in healthy co-twins.

Total RNA isolation used whole blood (no T cell sorting was performed). TCRdb reanalyzed the 5' RACE reads, giving one entry per CDR3 protein sequence and no DNA. The specimen's table records 190,000 or so distinct CDR3 sequences. This clonotype originated in a human donor with ulcerative colitis or Crohn's disease, or a healthy co-twin of an affected twin (not recorded which). The rearrangement links TRBV5-6 to TRBJ2-7. Sequences were obtained from blood. The CDR3 region is CASSFRFEQYF.